Following are 23 T cell receptor beta chains from one sample sequenced in a study of cytomegalovirus exposure and HLA in healthy donors. The primer mix had 60 Vbeta and 13 Jbeta primers. The table came from immunoSEQ multiplex PCR; TCRdb's copy has only in-frame clones and leaves some out. Of 150,000 to 200,000 clones detected, 9.5% appear once; the ten largest clones hold roughly 1.4%. The material sequenced was PBMCs. Every receptor here comes from a woman aged 30 to 39 in good health and CMV-seropositive.

This chain links TRBV19 with TRBJ2-7, with 7 bases lining up with TRBD1. Germline V lookup: CDR1 LNHDA, CDR2 SQIVND (reference sequence). J gave up 1 base and V 2 bases, and 5 bases lay outside the gene matches. The CDR3 sequence is 15 residues long. In nucleotides, the CDR3 is TGTGCCAGTAGTATAAGGACAGGCCTTTCCTACGAGCAGTACTTC. This translates into CASSIRTGLSYEQYF.

This clone was detected only a few times. The chain recombines TRBV19 with TRBJ1-5; a possible D gene is TRBD1 (6 bases). The V end lost 6 bases, the J end lost 2 bases, and 23 bases lay between the germline ends. Germline values: CDR1 LNHDA, CDR2 SQIVND (reference sequence). The CDR3 contains 18 residues. The CDR3 here is CASRSGGGTVMRNQPQHF. In DNA form, the CDR3 reads TGTGCCAGTAGGTCGGGAGGGGGAACGGTTATGCGCAATCAGCCCCAGCATTTT.

J is TRBJ2-5 and V is TRBV5-4, with TRBD1 identical over 9 bases. With the DNA end fitting TRBJ2-7 better, the J assignment may be wrong. Germline V gives CDR1 SGHNT, CDR2 YYREEE (reference sequence). This CDR3 region has 15 residues. CDR3 DNA: TGTGCCAGCAGCTTGCCCGGGACAGGGACCTACGAGCAGTACTTC. Translated, it gives CASSLPGTGTYEQYF.

This clone showed up just a few times. This chain joins TRBV7-2 and TRBJ2-2; 7 positions agree with TRBD1. Looked up from germline, CDR1 is SGHTA and CDR2 is FQGNSA. The V gene end was trimmed by 1 base and the J gene end by 7 bases; junction bases not matched to a gene: 3. This CDR3 has 14 amino acids. In DNA form, the CDR3 reads TGTGCCAGCAGCTTAGACAGGGGAATCGGGGAGCTGTTTTTT. Translated, it gives CASSLDRGIGELFF.

The chain links TRBV25-1 to TRBJ2-7; 7 positions match TRBD2. The CDR3 extends over 14 amino acids. V shed 10 bases and J 3 bases; nucleotides not matched to a gene: 12. CDR1 and CDR2 (germline): MGHDK, SYGVNS. The CDR3 loop is CATEPGGTFYEQYF. In nucleotides, the CDR3 is TGTGCCACGGAACCGGGAGGTACCTTCTACGAGCAGTACTTC.

This clone was found once. This chain joins TRBV9 and TRBJ2-2; the D is unclear. V lost 2 bases, J lost 5 bases, and 10 bases lay in between. The CDR3 contains 14 residues. CDR1 and CDR2 (germline): SGDLS, YYNGEE. CDR3 in amino acids: CASSVSPSTGELFF. The DNA for the CDR3 is TGTGCCAGCAGCGTGTCCCCCTCGACCGGGGAGCTGTTTTTT.

The chain is built from TRBV30 and TRBJ2-5; TRBD1 is a possible D gene (6 bases). Germline-derived CDR1 and CDR2 are GTSNPN and SVGIG (reference sequence). The V end was cut by 4 bases, the J end by 5 bases, with 14 bases between. The CDR3 is made up of 13 amino acids. The CDR3 DNA follows: TGTGCCTGGATGTTAGGGGGTACGGAGACCCAGTACTTC. Translating it yields CAWMLGGTETQYF.

The rearrangement joins TRBV30 to TRBJ2-5, with a tentative D call TRBD1 (5 bases). This CDR3 region has 12 residues. Trimming took 3 bases from V and 4 from J, leaving 9 bases between them. Per germline, CDR1 GTSNPN and CDR2 SVGIG (reference sequence). CDR3 sequence reads: CAWSQGGETQYF. The CDR3 coding sequence is TGTGCCTGGAGCCAGGGTGGAGAGACCCAGTACTTC.

CDR3 coding DNA: TGTGCCACCAGCAGTCTACGTACAGGGTACCAAGAGACCCAGTACTTC. As protein: CATSSLRTGYQETQYF. The chain combines TRBV15 with TRBJ2-5; D possibly corresponds to TRBD1 (6 bases). The germline gives CDR1 LNHNV, CDR2 YYDKDF (reference sequence). The CDR3 covers 16 residues. V was pared by 3 bases and J by 0 bases, with 14 bases between.

This clone occurred a few times. The rearrangement joins TRBV28 to TRBJ2-1, with TRBD2 identical over 12 bases. Germline V CDR1 and CDR2: MDHEN, SYDVKM. Trimming took 3 bases from V and 3 from J; bases not matched to a gene: 3. The CDR3 consists of 16 residues. In DNA, the CDR3 is TGTGCCAGCAGTTTCCTAGCGGGAGGGATCTACAATGAGCAGTTCTTC. Its protein product is CASSFLAGGIYNEQFF.

This clone was detected only a few times. This chain joins TRBV6-1 and TRBJ2-3; D might be TRBD1 (8 bases). This CDR3 has 15 amino acids. V lost 6 bases and J 5 bases, leaving 18 bases between the germline ends. Looked up from germline, CDR1 is MNHNS and CDR2 is SASEGT. The CDR3 spells CASRNRGGFVDTQYF. In DNA form, the CDR3 reads TGTGCCAGCAGGAACAGGGGGGGGTTCGTAGATACGCAGTATTTT.

This clone was recorded a few times. This rearrangement joins TRBV7-9 to TRBJ2-1; perhaps TRBD1 as D (6 bases). The CDR3 is 15 amino acids. Germline assignment: CDR1 SEHNR and CDR2 FQNEAQ (reference sequence). Trimming pared 0 bases from V and 8 bases from J, leaving 14 bases between. In nucleotides, the CDR3 is TGTGCCAGCAGCTTAGCGCGACAGGTGAGGGATGAGCAGTTCTTC. This translates into CASSLARQVRDEQFF. The full variable domain, rest sourced from reference TRBV7-9 and TRBJ2-1, is DTGVSQNPRHKITKRGQNVTFRCDPISEHNRLYWYRQTLGQGPEFLTYFQNEAQLEKSRLLSDRFSAERPKGSFSTLEIQRTEQGDSAMYLCASSLARQVRDEQFFGPGTRLTVL.

The J gene is TRBJ2-7, the V gene TRBV6-5; 8 bases line up with TRBD1. CDR1 and CDR2 from the germline V gene are MNHEY and SVGAGI. With V trimmed by 6 bases and J by 5 bases, 9 bases remained unmatched. The CDR3 length is 14 residues. The CDR3, as DNA: TGTGCCAGCAGAAGCAAACAGGGGGTTCACGAGCAGTACTTC. Amino acids: CASRSKQGVHEQYF.

This clone was seen a few times. V usage is TRBV28 and J usage is TRBJ2-2, with D possibly TRBD2 on 7 matching bases. There are 16 residues in the CDR3. V was pared by 3 bases and J by 3 bases, with 14 bases between. Looked up from germline, CDR1 is MDHEN and CDR2 is SYDVKM. The CDR3 DNA follows: TGTGCCAGCAGTTTTCTCGGAGGGGGGGACACCGGGGAGCTGTTTTTT. Amino acids: CASSFLGGGDTGELFF.

The chain couples TRBV29-1 to TRBJ1-4; D is possibly TRBD1 (5 bases). Per germline, CDR1 SQVTM and CDR2 ANQGSEA. This CDR3 contains 14 residues. The V end lost 7 bases, the J end lost 1 base, and 13 bases lay between the germline ends. This chain's CDR3 is CSAGGGVTNEKLFF. CDR3 bases: TGCAGCGCTGGGGGGGGAGTAACTAATGAAAAACTGTTTTTT.

The gene calls are TRBV18 and TRBJ1-1, with TRBD1 matching over 9 bases. CDR1 and CDR2 (germline): KGHSH, LQKENI. V was pared by 6 bases and J by 5 bases, with 1 base of the junction left unmatched. The CDR3 is made up of 12 amino acids. The CDR3 protein is CASSTGGTEAFF. The DNA for the CDR3 is TGTGCCAGCTCGACAGGGGGGACTGAAGCTTTCTTT.

This clone was seen only a few times. The chain uses TRBV7-9 and TRBJ2-7; D is unresolved. Germline values: CDR1 SEHNR, CDR2 FQNEAQ (reference sequence). The CDR3 runs to 11 residues. Trimming took 5 bases from V and 6 from J, leaving 8 bases between them. Written as DNA, the CDR3 is TGTGCCAGCAGCCTCAAGAGCGAGCAGTACTTC. Translating it yields CASSLKSEQYF.

This clone was seen only a few times. This chain uses TRBV19 with TRBJ2-7, with a possible D match to TRBD1 (6 bases). The CDR3 is made up of 13 amino acids. Trimming left V 3 bases short and J 3 bases short, with 9 bases between. Germline loops: CDR1 LNHDA, CDR2 SQIVND (reference sequence). The CDR3 here is CASSIVQGYEQYF. The CDR3, as DNA: TGTGCCAGTAGTATCGTACAGGGCTACGAGCAGTACTTC.

This sequence joins TRBV7-6 and TRBJ1-1, with D unresolved. The CDR3 has 14 residues. Trimming removed 4 bases from V and 1 base from J, with 10 bases in between. Germline lookup yields CDR1 SGHVS and CDR2 FNYEAQ. As DNA, the CDR3 is TGTGCCAGCAGCTCCAACAATCGGAACACTGAAGCTTTCTTT. It codes for CASSSNNRNTEAFF.

This chain links TRBV15 with TRBJ2-1; weak D call: TRBD2 (6 bases). The V gene's germline CDR1 is LNHNV and CDR2 YYDKDF (reference sequence). V lost 0 bases to trimming and J lost 1 base, with 7 bases between them. CDR3 length: 15 amino acids. CDR3: CATSRERGSYNEQFF. The CDR3 DNA follows: TGTGCCACCAGCAGAGAGCGGGGTTCCTACAATGAGCAGTTCTTC.

This clone was observed a few times. The rearrangement uses TRBV2 and TRBJ2-5, with a tentative D call TRBD1 (6 bases). Per germline, CDR1 SNHLY and CDR2 FYNNEI. The CDR3 loop spans 14 amino acids. V was trimmed by 10 bases and J by 4 bases, leaving 19 bases between them. The CDR3 sequence: CATHSFQGPETQYF. The DNA for the CDR3 is TGTGCCACCCACTCCTTTCAGGGGCCAGAGACCCAGTACTTC. The full variable domain, with the rest looked up from reference TRBV2 and TRBJ2-5, is EPEVTQTPSHQVTQMGQEVILRCVPISNHLYFYWYRQILGQKVEFLVSFYNNEISEKSEIFDDQFSVERPDGSNFTLKIRSTKLEDSAMYFCATHSFQGPETQYFGPGTRLLVL.

V and J are TRBV5-1 and TRBJ2-7; no definite D call. Germline CDR1 SGHRS, CDR2 YFSETQ. V was pared by 3 bases and J by 3 bases, with 4 bases between. CDR3 length equals 11 residues. The CDR3 DNA reads as TGCGCCAGCAGCTCCAGCTACGAGCAGTACTTC. It is translated as CASSSSYEQYF.

This clone was found a few times. V usage is TRBV7-2 and J usage is TRBJ2-5; 8 bases line up with TRBD2. The CDR3 runs to 16 residues. Germline CDR1 reads SGHTA; CDR2 reads FQGNSA. Trimming at V came to 6 bases and at J to 2 bases, leaving 11 bases not matched to a gene. The CDR3 loop is CASSPQAGGGQETQYF. The DNA for the CDR3 is TGTGCCAGCAGTCCTCAGGCGGGAGGAGGGCAAGAGACCCAGTACTTC. The complete variable domain, with remaining parts taken from reference TRBV7-2 and TRBJ2-5, reads GAGVSQSPSNKVTEKGKDVELRCDPISGHTALYWYRQSLGQGLEFLIYFQGNSAPDKSGLPSDRFSAERTGGSVSTLTIQRTQQEDSAVYLCASSPQAGGGQETQYFGPGTRLLVL.